This entry lists 30 T cell receptor beta chains sequenced from one sample in a study of blood T cells in healthy people across ages (dated by TCRdb to between 2015 and 2017). Libraries were constructed by 5' RACE. Sequencing relied on an Illumina HiSeq 2500. A second PCR of roughly 7 to 11 cycles was performed with a sample-barcoded 5' primer and a J-beta primer mix. TCRdb cleaned the public reads at Q25 with fastp, built clones with MiXCR and kept in-frame beta chains. All rows with the same CDR3 protein become a single entry with the most common DNA and genes. The sample table holds 800,000 or so distinct CDR3 sequences, of which just under 25% were seen once. The ten largest clones add up to roughly 3.8% of the sample. These sequences were also reported in another study, on T cells of mothers and their children.

The material sequenced was blood. All receptors come from a boy younger than 18 in good health.

The chain combines TRBV20-1 with TRBJ1-4; 9 nucleotides align to TRBD1. V lost 6 bases and J lost 4; bases outside the gene matches: 6. Germline-derived CDR1 and CDR2 are DFQATT and SNEGSKA (reference sequence). The CDR3 runs to 14 residues. The CDR3 DNA reads TGCAGTGCACCCAGGACAGGGGTTAATGAAAAACTGTTTTTT. Residues: CSAPRTGVNEKLFF.

This clonotype was recorded a few times. The chain has TRBV3-1 and TRBJ1-1; 7 bases map to TRBD1. V shed 0 bases and J 2 bases; nucleotides not matched to a gene: 3. The length of the CDR3 is 15 residues. Germline-derived CDR1 and CDR2 are LGHDT and YNNKEL (reference sequence). CDR3 region: CASSQDGDSNTEAFF. The CDR3 DNA reads TGTGCCAGCAGCCAAGATGGGGACAGTAACACTGAAGCTTTCTTT.

In this sample, this clonotype turned up a few times. The chain uses TRBV7-2 and TRBJ1-4; TRBD1 agrees at 8 bases. V shed 5 bases, J shed 7 bases, and the junction held 9 bases outside the gene matches. From germline, CDR1 is SGHTA and CDR2 FQGNSA. The CDR3 consists of 15 residues. The CDR3 nucleotides read TGTGCCAGCAGCAACCAGGGGGCCGGCTTTGAAAAACTGTTTTTT. Residues: CASSNQGAGFEKLFF.

This clonotype has a single count. This rearrangement joins TRBV20-1 to TRBJ2-3; possibly TRBD1 or TRBD2 for D (5 bases each). The CDR3 covers 14 residues. Germline CDR1 and CDR2: DFQATT and SNEGSKA (reference sequence). Between the trimmed V and J ends, which lost 6 bases and 1 base, there was a span of 14 bases. The chain's CDR3 is CSATREIGTDTQYF. In DNA form, the CDR3 reads TGCAGTGCCACCAGGGAGATCGGCACAGATACGCAGTATTTT.

This sequence joins TRBV18 and TRBJ1-1; tentatively, D is TRBD1 (6 bases). CDR1 is KGHSH and CDR2 is LQKENI in the germline V gene. Deletions cut 4 bases from V and 2 bases from J, with 8 bases between. This CDR3 is 13 amino acids long. In nucleotides, the CDR3 is TGTGCCAGCTCACGTGGGACAAACACTGAAGCTTTCTTT. This encodes CASSRGTNTEAFF.

The chain is built from TRBV24-1 and TRBJ2-7; 7 bases align to TRBD2. After removal of 3 bases from V and 0 bases from J, the junction contained 4 bases not matched to a gene. Germline V gives CDR1 KGHDR, CDR2 SFDVKD. CDR3 length: 15 residues. CDR3 region: CATSDPGRSSYEQYF. The DNA for the CDR3 is TGTGCCACCAGTGATCCCGGGAGGAGCTCCTACGAGCAGTACTTC.

The rearrangement joins TRBV4-1 to TRBJ1-6; D uncertain. The CDR3 loop spans 13 amino acids. V lost 0 bases and J lost 11, with 8 bases in between. Germline loops: CDR1 MGHRA, CDR2 YSYEKL. The CDR3 here is CASSQDEGTPLHF. CDR3 DNA: TGCGCCAGCAGCCAAGATGAGGGCACACCCCTCCACTTT.

This clonotype occurred a few times. The chain recombines TRBV12-3 or TRBV12-4 with TRBJ1-1, with 9 bases matching TRBD1. The CDR3 consists of 14 residues. Germline trimming cut 5 bases from V and 5 bases from J; bases unmatched to any gene: 6. Here the CDR3 reads CASSRTGDGTEAFF. CDR3 DNA sequence: TGTGCCAGCAGTCGGACAGGGGATGGGACTGAAGCTTTCTTT.

This clonotype was detected only a few times. V usage is TRBV29-1 and J usage is TRBJ2-5; D call uncertain. Germline V gene data show CDR1 as SQVTM and CDR2 as ANQGSEA. The length of the CDR3 is 13 residues. V dropped 2 bases and J dropped 5 bases, with 12 bases sitting between them. DNA of the CDR3: TGCAGCGTTGAATCGCGCCTGATGGAGACCCAGTACTTC. This codes for CSVESRLMETQYF. The full variable domain, completed using reference TRBV29-1 and TRBJ2-5, is SAVISQKPSRDICQRGTSLTIQCQVDSQVTMMFWYRQQPGQSLTLIATANQGSEATYESGFVIDKFPISRPNLTFSTLTVSNMSPEDSSIYLCSVESRLMETQYFGPGTRLLVL.

The CDR3 region has the DNA TGTGCCAGCAGTTACTACGGGGATCGGGAGCAGTACTTC. Protein: CASSYYGDREQYF. The chain has TRBV6-5 and TRBJ2-7; tentative D call: TRBD2 (5 bases). CDR3 length equals 13 residues. Germline loops: CDR1 MNHEY, CDR2 SVGAGI. Trimming removed 1 base from V and 7 bases from J, with 11 bases in between.

This clonotype was counted only a few times. The chain is built from TRBV20-1 and TRBJ2-7, with D perhaps TRBD2 (5 bases). This CDR3 contains 14 residues. V was clipped by 0 bases and J by 0 bases, with 9 bases between them. CDR1 DFQATT and CDR2 SNEGSKA come from the germline V gene (reference sequence). The CDR3 DNA is TGCAGTGCTAGAGATTCGGGAAGCTCCTACGAGCAGTACTTC. Translation gives CSARDSGSSYEQYF.

This clonotype was seen more than once but under ten times. The CDR3 here is CASSLWGTGKDYEQYF. The DNA of the CDR3 is TGCGCCAGCAGCTTGTGGGGGACAGGGAAAGACTACGAGCAGTACTTC. This rearrangement joins TRBV5-1 to TRBJ2-7, with 9 bases matching TRBD1. Germline V CDR1 and CDR2: SGHRS, YFSETQ. The CDR3 runs to 16 residues. The ends lost 1 base at V and 3 bases at J; junction bases unmatched: 8.

This chain joins TRBV20-1 and TRBJ2-1; D is unclear. The CDR3 is 13 amino acids. V lost 2 bases to trimming and J lost 3 bases, with 8 bases between them. Germline V lookup: CDR1 DFQATT, CDR2 SNEGSKA (reference sequence). The CDR3 DNA follows: TGCAGTGCTAGACAGGAAGTCTACAATGAGCAGTTCTTC. This encodes CSARQEVYNEQFF.

The V call is TRBV28, the J call TRBJ2-3, with D possibly matching TRBD2 (5 bases). This CDR3 comprises 17 residues. Germline V lookup: CDR1 MDHEN, CDR2 SYDVKM. Trimming stripped 2 bases from V and 0 bases from J, with 15 bases between. The CDR3, as DNA: TGTGCCAGCAGTTTAGGCTGGGGAGTCGATAGCACAGATACGCAGTATTTT. It is translated as CASSLGWGVDSTDTQYF.

The chain joins TRBV6-1 to TRBJ1-6; D call uncertain. CDR1 MNHNS and CDR2 SASEGT come from the germline V gene. V gave up 7 bases and J gave up 4 bases, with 8 bases separating them. The CDR3 covers 13 residues. CDR3 sequence reads: CASIEGYNSPLHF. Here the CDR3 DNA reads TGTGCCAGCATCGAGGGATATAATTCACCCCTCCACTTT.

The chain is built from TRBV9 and TRBJ2-5; 7 bases line up with TRBD2. CDR1 SGDLS and CDR2 YYNGEE come from the germline V gene. Unmatched junction bases numbered 12, after V lost 3 bases and J lost 4 bases. The length of the CDR3 is 16 residues. The chain's CDR3 is CASSERSGSLGETQYF. The CDR3 DNA follows: TGTGCCAGCAGCGAACGTAGCGGGTCTTTGGGAGAGACCCAGTACTTC. Full variable domain (rest looked up from reference TRBV9 and TRBJ2-5): DSGVTQTPKHLITATGQRVTLRCSPRSGDLSVYWYQQSLDQGLQFLIQYYNGEERAKGNILERFSAQQFPDLHSELNLSSLELGDSALYFCASSERSGSLGETQYFGPGTRLLVL.

The chain uses TRBV19 and TRBJ1-1; D unresolved. The V gene lost 1 base and the J gene lost 1 base, with 16 bases spanning the gap. This CDR3 has 17 amino acids. The germline gives CDR1 LNHDA, CDR2 SQIVND (reference sequence). The CDR3 DNA reads TGTGCCAGTAGTATAGTATCCGTACCTCATGGGAACACTGAAGCTTTCTTT. It is translated as CASSIVSVPHGNTEAFF.

In this sample, this clonotype turned up a few times. V and J are TRBV4-3 and TRBJ1-1; D is unclear. The ends were cut back, 0 bases at V and 1 base at J, with 15 bases in the middle. This CDR3 has 17 amino acids. Germline V gives CDR1 LGHNA, CDR2 YSLEER. CDR3 loop: CASSQDREGAGNTEAFF. The CDR3 nucleotides read TGCGCCAGCAGCCAAGATAGGGAGGGCGCAGGGAACACTGAAGCTTTCTTT.

This clonotype was observed a few times. This rearrangement joins TRBV29-1 to TRBJ2-5; D gene uncertain. The J call could be wrong; TRBJ2-7 is a better fit for the DNA end. Germline V gene lookup returns CDR1 SQVTM and CDR2 ANQGSEA. The length of the CDR3 is 13 residues. Here the CDR3 DNA reads TGCAGCGTTGGATCCAGTTTCATCAACGAGCAGTACTTC. Its translation: CSVGSSFINEQYF.

This clonotype appeared a few times. V gene TRBV20-1 combines with J gene TRBJ2-5, with 7 bases that match TRBD2. The CDR3 length is 13 residues. With 5 bases clipped from V and 4 bases from J, the junction kept 7 bases outside the gene matches. Germline V gene sequence: CDR1 DFQATT, CDR2 SNEGSKA (reference sequence). The CDR3 is CSARTRGLETQYF. DNA for the CDR3: TGCAGTGCTCGGACGCGGGGGTTAGAGACCCAGTACTTC.

This clonotype appeared a few times. A junction boundary mismatches the germline segment, possibly from a read error. The chain combines TRBV7-9 with TRBJ2-5; a possible D gene is TRBD1 (6 bases). The DNA end favors TRBJ2-7, so the J call may be wrong. The CDR3 runs to 16 residues. Looked up from germline, CDR1 is SEHNR and CDR2 is FQNEAQ (reference sequence). The CDR3 DNA reads as TGCGCCAGCAGCCCCCCTCCCACAGGGATATCCTACGAGCAGTACTTC. It encodes CASSPPPTGISYEQYF.

The rearrangement uses TRBV6-5 and TRBJ2-5, with 7 positions matching TRBD2. The end of the DNA fits TRBJ2-7 better, so the J call may be wrong. Germline V gene data show CDR1 as MNHEY and CDR2 as SVGAGI. This CDR3 contains 12 residues. The DNA for the CDR3 is TGTGCCAGCAGTTGGGGGGGCTACGAGCAGTACTTC. This encodes CASSWGGYEQYF.

V is TRBV6-5 and J is TRBJ2-5, with D unclear. Near its end, the DNA agrees better with TRBJ2-7, so the J call may be wrong. This CDR3 region has 14 residues. CDR1 is MNHEY and CDR2 is SVGAGI in the germline V gene. For the CDR3, the DNA is TGTGCCAGCAGTTATAACGAGCCCCCCTACGAGCAGTACTTC. It is translated as CASSYNEPPYEQYF.

This clonotype came up a few times. CDR3 DNA sequence: TGCAGCCCGGGAGTAGCCGAGACCCAGTACTTC. Translation gives CSPGVAETQYF. The V gene is TRBV20-1, the J gene TRBJ2-5, with D tentatively TRBD2 (6 bases). CDR1 and CDR2 (germline): DFQATT, SNEGSKA (reference sequence). The CDR3 totals 11 residues.

The chain is built from TRBV5-6 and TRBJ1-1; no clear D. V was trimmed by 4 bases and J by 6 bases, leaving 13 bases between them. This CDR3 spans 13 amino acids. Germline V lookup: CDR1 SGHDT, CDR2 YYEEEE. The CDR3 loop reads CASSIGPGAEAFF. The DNA of the CDR3 is TGTGCCAGCAGCATCGGACCTGGAGCTGAAGCTTTCTTT.

This clonotype was found a few times. This rearrangement joins TRBV7-2 to TRBJ2-5, with 7 bases identical to TRBD1. CDR3 length equals 16 residues. Germline V lookup: CDR1 SGHTA, CDR2 FQGNSA. Unmatched junction bases numbered 7, after V lost 1 base and J lost 2 bases. In DNA, the CDR3 is TGTGCCAGCAGCTTAGGAAGGGGGCTCCCTCAAGAGACCCAGTACTTC. Protein sequence: CASSLGRGLPQETQYF.

CDR3 region: CASSDAGWQQPQHF. DNA for the CDR3: TGTGCCAGCAGTGACGCGGGTTGGCAACAGCCCCAGCATTTT. This chain links TRBV6-2 or TRBV6-3 with TRBJ1-5; D is ambiguous. CDR1 and CDR2 (germline): MNHEY, SVGEGT. The CDR3 has 14 amino acids. Trimming left V 5 bases short and J 7 bases short, with 15 bases between.

The chain uses TRBV3-1 and TRBJ1-1, with D unclear. From germline, CDR1 is LGHDT and CDR2 YNNKEL (reference sequence). This CDR3 has 15 residues. The V and J ends lost 6 bases and 0 bases respectively, with 14 bases between them. CDR3 sequence (DNA): TGTGCCAGCAGGGCTGAATCCAGAATGAACACTGAAGCTTTCTTT. Its protein is CASRAESRMNTEAFF.

This clonotype was counted between two and nine times. This chain joins TRBV28 and TRBJ1-1; 7 bases are shared with TRBD1. CDR1 MDHEN and CDR2 SYDVKM come from the germline V gene. The CDR3 has 14 amino acids. Trimming at V came to 2 bases and at J to 7 bases, leaving 7 bases not matched to a gene. The CDR3 region has the DNA TGTGCCAGCAGTTTAGGGACAGCTCCCCTTGAAGCTTTCTTT. Encoded protein: CASSLGTAPLEAFF.

In its sample, this clonotype was seen a few times. The chain uses TRBV29-1 and TRBJ2-7, with TRBD1 identical over 7 bases. This CDR3 comprises 14 residues. V gave up 4 bases and J gave up 4 bases; unmatched junction bases: 10. The germline CDR1 and CDR2 sequences are SQVTM and ANQGSEA. The CDR3 DNA sequence: TGCAGCGTTGTACGACAGGGAATACGGTACGAGCAGTACTTC. Its protein is CSVVRQGIRYEQYF.